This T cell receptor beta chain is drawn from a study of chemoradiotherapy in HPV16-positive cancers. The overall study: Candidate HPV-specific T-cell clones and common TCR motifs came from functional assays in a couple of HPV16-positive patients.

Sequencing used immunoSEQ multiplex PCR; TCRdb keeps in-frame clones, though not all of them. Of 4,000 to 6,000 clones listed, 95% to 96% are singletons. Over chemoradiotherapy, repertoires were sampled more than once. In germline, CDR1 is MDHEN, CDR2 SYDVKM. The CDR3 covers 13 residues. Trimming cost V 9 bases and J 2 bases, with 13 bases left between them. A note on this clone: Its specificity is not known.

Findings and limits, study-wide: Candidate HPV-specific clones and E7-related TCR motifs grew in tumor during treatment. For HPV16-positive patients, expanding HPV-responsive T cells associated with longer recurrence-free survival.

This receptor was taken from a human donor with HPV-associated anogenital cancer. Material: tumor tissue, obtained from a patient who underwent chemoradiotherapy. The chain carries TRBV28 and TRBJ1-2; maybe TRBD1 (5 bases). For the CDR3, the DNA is TGTGCCAGTGGGGACTCAAAAAACTATGGCTACACCTTC. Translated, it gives CASGDSKNYGYTF.